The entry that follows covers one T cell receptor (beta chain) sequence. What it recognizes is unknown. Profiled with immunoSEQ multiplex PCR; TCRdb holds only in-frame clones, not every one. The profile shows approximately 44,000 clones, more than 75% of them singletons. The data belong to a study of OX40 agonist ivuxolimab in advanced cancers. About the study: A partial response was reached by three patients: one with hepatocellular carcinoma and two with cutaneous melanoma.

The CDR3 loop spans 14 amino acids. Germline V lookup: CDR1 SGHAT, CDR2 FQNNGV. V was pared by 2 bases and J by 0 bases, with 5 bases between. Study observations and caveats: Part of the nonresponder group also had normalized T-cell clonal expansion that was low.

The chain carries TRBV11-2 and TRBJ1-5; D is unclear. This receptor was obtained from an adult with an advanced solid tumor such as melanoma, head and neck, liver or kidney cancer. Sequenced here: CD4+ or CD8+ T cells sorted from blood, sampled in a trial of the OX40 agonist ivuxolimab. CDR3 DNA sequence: TGTGCCAGCAGCTTAATGGGTAGCAATCAGCCCCAGCATTTT. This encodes CASSLMGSNQPQHF.